This T cell receptor (beta chain) was sequenced in a study of siplizumab effects on memory and regulatory T cells (dated by TCRdb to the late 2010s). About the study as a whole: The study examined how the anti-CD2 antibody siplizumab affects alloreactive T-cell subsets in allogeneic mixed lymphocyte reactions built from human PBMCs. The research as a whole found: Compared with memory T cells, unstimulated naive T cells appeared more diverse, and naive cells seemed to make a substantial contribution to the alloresponse. A naive or memory phenotype could not be assigned to roughly 80-95% of proliferating CD4+ or CD8+ clones. Among mappable alloreactive CD4+ clones, the Treg-derived fraction averaged around 63% with siplizumab versus about 25% in control reactions. The cumulative frequency of alloreactive sequences that could be traced back to unstimulated CD4+ memory T cells was significantly reduced by siplizumab. Because sequences at frequencies below about 10^-5 were poorly captured, only a minor fraction of alloreactive clones could be mapped back to unstimulated subsets. Whether proliferating Tregs from siplizumab cultures actually had suppressive function was not functionally confirmed.

Sorted unstimulated T cells and proliferating T cells recovered from mixed lymphocyte reactions were subjected to TCRbeta CDR3 sequencing. Fresh whole blood from nine to ten HLA-typed healthy donors was used as the source from which PBMCs were isolated. To map where alloreactive clones came from, CD4+ regulatory T cells in the unstimulated state were FACS-sorted. The library was prepared using the immunoSEQ multiplex PCR assay. Approximately 100,000 TCR templates per sample were assayed on the deep sequencing platform. Genomic DNA extracted from sorted T cells was used for TCRbeta CDR3 sequencing. The authors processed their data as follows. The R programming language was used for the clonal analysis of the TCRbeta CDR3 data. Alloreactive CD4+ and CD8+ clones were defined by comparing unstimulated samples with post-reaction CFSE-low samples. Regulatory or non-regulatory origin was assigned to alloreactive CD4+ clones by matching of sequences to sorted unstimulated Treg and non-Treg repertoires. Imported from immuneACCESS, the table was reduced by TCRdb to in-frame sequences with V and J called. These copies leave out some clones; in studies compared against another copy, an unresolved V gene accounts for under half, and the cause of the remainder is not known. V, J and clone size were drawn from that table, and D and trimming were deduced from the DNA. Recorded for this sample are more than 85,000 clones; 92% of them occurred a single time. 0.6% to 0.8% of the sample rests with the top ten.

Comment on this clone: Its antigen is still unknown. Germline is not matched at one junction end, which may reflect a read error. This sample includes further DNA sequences coding for the same CDR3.

The germline V gene supplies CDR1 SNHLY and CDR2 FYNNEI. Spanning cysteine to phenylalanine, the CDR3 consists of 13 amino acids. Left in the record is the CDR3 DNA by itself, 39 bases read in frame from the first base. In this chain, TRBV2 is recombined with TRBJ2-3; 7 bases in the junction line up with TRBD1. The sample consisted of Tregs sorted from blood. The source of this sequence is a human donor in good health. The CDR3 protein is CASSMTGIDTQYF. The sequence in DNA is TGTGCCAGCAGTATGACAGGGATAGATACACAGTATTTT.